This note documents a single T cell receptor beta chain sequence. Its antigen is not known. This sample was taken from a study of shared clonotypes between healthy human individuals. Overall study results and limits: Naive subsets generally had larger estimated richness than memory subsets.

Germline V gives CDR1 SNHLY, CDR2 FYNNEI. This CDR3 is 14 amino acids long. The V and J ends lost 3 bases and 7 bases respectively, with 13 bases between them. Genomic DNA of every subset was divided equally among multiple immunoSEQ plates. The DNA input per sorted-subset replicate PCR was roughly 0.2 ug, corresponding to some 33,000 T cell genomes. TCRdb's table, derived via immunoSEQ multiplex PCR, lists solely in-frame clones and lacks some. The sample lists 1,400,000 or so clones, 98% occurring once. The chain combines TRBV2 with TRBJ1-5; no clear D gene. The sequencing sample was made of naive CD4+ T cells sorted from blood. Described subset: CD45RA+ positively selected. The receptor's source is a young man in good health. CDR3 sequence: CASSDIRVDQPQHF. The CDR3 bases are TGTGCCAGCAGTGATATTAGGGTGGACCAGCCCCAGCATTTT.